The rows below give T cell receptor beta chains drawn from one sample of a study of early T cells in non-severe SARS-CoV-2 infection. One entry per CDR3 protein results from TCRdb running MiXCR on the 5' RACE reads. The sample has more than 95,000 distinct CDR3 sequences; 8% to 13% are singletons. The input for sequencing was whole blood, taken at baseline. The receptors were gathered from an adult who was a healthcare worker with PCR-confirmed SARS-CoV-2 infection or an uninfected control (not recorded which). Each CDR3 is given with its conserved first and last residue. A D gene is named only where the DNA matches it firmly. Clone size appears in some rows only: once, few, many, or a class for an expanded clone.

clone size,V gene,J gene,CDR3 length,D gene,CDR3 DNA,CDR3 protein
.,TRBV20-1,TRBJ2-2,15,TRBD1,TGCAGTGCTCCCGACAGGGTCTCGAACACCGGGGAGCTGTTTTTT,CSAPDRVSNTGELFF
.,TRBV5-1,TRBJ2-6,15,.,TGCGCCAGCAGCTTGTTAGGGGCTGGGGCCAACGTCCTGACTTTC,CASSLLGAGANVLTF
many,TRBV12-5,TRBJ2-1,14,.,TGTGCTAGTGGTCCGCCCGAGCGAATCGATGAGCAGTTCTTC,CASGPPERIDEQFF
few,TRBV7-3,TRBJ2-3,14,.,TGTGCCAGCAGCCATAGGGGTGGGAGAGATACGCAGTATTTT,CASSHRGGRDTQYF
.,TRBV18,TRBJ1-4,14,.,TGTGCCAGCTCAGCCGGGACCGCAGGTGAAAAACTGTTTTTT,CASSAGTAGEKLFF
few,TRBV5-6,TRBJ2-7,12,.,TGTGCCAGCAGCTTGGGTTACGGGGAGCAGTACTTC,CASSLGYGEQYF
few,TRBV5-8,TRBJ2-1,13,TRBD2,TGTGCCAGCAGCTTTCGGGGGAGGGATGAGCAGTTCTTC,CASSFRGRDEQFF
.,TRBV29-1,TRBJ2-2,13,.,TGCAGCGTTGAAGCGACCAGGACAGGGGAGCTGTTTTTT,CSVEATRTGELFF
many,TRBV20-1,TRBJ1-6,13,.,TGCAGTGCTAGAGAAGTCGGGGAATCACCCCTCCACTTT,CSAREVGESPLHF
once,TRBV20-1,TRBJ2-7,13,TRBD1,TGCAGTGCGGCGACAGGGGCGTCCCACGAGCAGTACTTC,CSAATGASHEQYF
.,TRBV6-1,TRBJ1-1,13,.,TGTGCCACCTCTCTCAAATATCGAGGTGAAGCTTTCTTT,CATSLKYRGEAFF
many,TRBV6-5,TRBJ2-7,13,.,TGTGCCAGCAGTTACTGGGGAAGCCACGAGCAGTACTTC,CASSYWGSHEQYF
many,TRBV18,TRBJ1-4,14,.,TGTGCCAGCTCACCTCCGTCCACTAATGAAAAACTGTTTTTT,CASSPPSTNEKLFF
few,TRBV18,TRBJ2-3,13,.,TGTGCCAGCTCAACACTAGAGACAGATACGCAGTATTTT,CASSTLETDTQYF
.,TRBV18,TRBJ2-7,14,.,TGTGCCAGCTCACCAAGGGTACAGTCCTACGAGCAGTACTTC,CASSPRVQSYEQYF
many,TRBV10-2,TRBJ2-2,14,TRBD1,TGCGCCAGCAGTGGGACAGGGGCGACCGGGGAGCTGTTTTTT,CASSGTGATGELFF
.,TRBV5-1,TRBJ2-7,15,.,TGCGCCAGCAGCCCGGGACATTCGAGCTCCTACGAGCAGTACTTC,CASSPGHSSSYEQYF
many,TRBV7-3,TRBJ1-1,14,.,TGTGCCAGCAGCCAGGGACACCCAGGGTCTGAAGCTTTCTTT,CASSQGHPGSEAFF
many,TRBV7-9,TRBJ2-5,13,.,TGTGCCAGCAGCGGTACCCAGTTAGAGACCCAGTACTTC,CASSGTQLETQYF
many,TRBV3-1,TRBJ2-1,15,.,TGTGCCAGCAGCCGACTTCTATCATCCGGGAATGAGCAGTTCTTC,CASSRLLSSGNEQFF
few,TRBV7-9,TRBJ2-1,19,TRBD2,TGTGCCAGCAGCGTAACCCTAGCGGGAGCCTTGAGCTCCTACAATGAGCAGTTCTTC,CASSVTLAGALSSYNEQFF
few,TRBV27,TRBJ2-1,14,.,TGTGCCAGCAACAGACCCCCATCTAGTAATGAGCAGTTCTTC,CASNRPPSSNEQFF
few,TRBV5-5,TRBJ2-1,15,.,TGTGCCAGCAGGCACGAAGCGGACTCCTACAATGAGCAGTTCTTC,CASRHEADSYNEQFF
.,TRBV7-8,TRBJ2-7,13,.,TGTGCCAGCAGGTCCTCAGAGGACTACGAGCAGTACTTC,CASRSSEDYEQYF
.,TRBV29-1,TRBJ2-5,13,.,TGCAGCGTAGGGATGGACCGTGGAGAGACCCAGTACTTC,CSVGMDRGETQYF
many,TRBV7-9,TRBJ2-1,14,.,TGTGCCAGCAGCTTAAGAGGGCGGTACAATGAGCAGTTCTTC,CASSLRGRYNEQFF
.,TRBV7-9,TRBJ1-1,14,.,TGTGCCAGCAGCTTATTGTCAGCGAACACTGAAGCTTTCTTT,CASSLLSANTEAFF
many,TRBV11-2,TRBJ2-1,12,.,TGTGCCAGCAGGAGAGGGGGAACTGAGCAGTTCTTC,CASRRGGTEQFF
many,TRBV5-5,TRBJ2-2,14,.,TGTGCCAGCAGCAGGGTTAGCAATACCGGGGAGCTGTTTTTT,CASSRVSNTGELFF
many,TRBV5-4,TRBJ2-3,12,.,TGTGCCAGCAGCTCCCGCACAGATACGCAGTATTTT,CASSSRTDTQYF
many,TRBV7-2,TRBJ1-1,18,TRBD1,TGTGCCAGCAGCCCCCGACCGGACAGGGGGCGTATGGGCACTGAAGCTTTCTTT,CASSPRPDRGRMGTEAFF
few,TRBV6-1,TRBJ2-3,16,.,TGTGCCAGCAGTGAATCCGGCGGGACGGGCACAGATACGCAGTATTTT,CASSESGGTGTDTQYF
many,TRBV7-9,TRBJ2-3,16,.,TGTGCCAGCAGCGCCCTAGCTGGGGATAATACAGATACGCAGTATTTT,CASSALAGDNTDTQYF
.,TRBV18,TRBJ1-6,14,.,TGTGCCAGCTCATCCGACATCTATAATTCACCCCTCCACTTT,CASSSDIYNSPLHF
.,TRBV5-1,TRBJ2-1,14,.,TGCGCCAGCAGCTTGTTACGGAAGGACAATGAGCAGTTCTTC,CASSLLRKDNEQFF
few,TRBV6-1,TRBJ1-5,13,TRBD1,TGTGCCAGTGACAGGGGTAGCAATCAGCCCCAGCATTTT,CASDRGSNQPQHF
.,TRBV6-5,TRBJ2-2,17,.,TGTGCCAGCAGTTGGGCTCTCTCGGGGCAGAACACCGGGGAGCTGTTTTTT,CASSWALSGQNTGELFF
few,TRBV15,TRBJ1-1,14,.,TGTGCCACCAGCAGAGGCCACTTGAACACTGAAGCTTTCTTT,CATSRGHLNTEAFF
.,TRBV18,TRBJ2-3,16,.,TGTGCCAGCTCACCTGGGGCGGAATTGAGAACAGATACGCAGTATTTT,CASSPGAELRTDTQYF
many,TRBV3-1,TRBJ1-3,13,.,TGTGCCAGCAGCCAAAACTCTGAAAACACCATATATTTT,CASSQNSENTIYF
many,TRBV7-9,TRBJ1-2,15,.,TGTGCCAGCAGCCCGACATGGGACGGATCTTATGGCTACACCTTC,CASSPTWDGSYGYTF
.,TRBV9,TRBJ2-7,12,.,TGTGCCAGCAGCGTAGGAGGCTACGAGCAGTACTTC,CASSVGGYEQYF
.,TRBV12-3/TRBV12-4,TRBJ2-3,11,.,TGTGCCAGCAGCCCAACGGGTACGCAGTATTTT,CASSPTGTQYF
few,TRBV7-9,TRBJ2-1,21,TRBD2,TGTGCCAGCAGTTATTTAAATGGGGCGCAGGCCCGGACTAGCGGGAGGGCCCTTCTGTTCTTC,CASSYLNGAQARTSGRALLFF
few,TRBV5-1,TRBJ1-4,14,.,TGCGCCAGCAGCTTGGTTACAGCTAATGAAAAACTGTTTTTT,CASSLVTANEKLFF
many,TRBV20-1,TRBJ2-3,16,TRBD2,TGCAGTGCAGACCCGGGACTAGCGGGAGTCACAGATACGCAGTATTTT,CSADPGLAGVTDTQYF
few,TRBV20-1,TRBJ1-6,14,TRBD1,TGCAGTGCTAGGGACAGGGACTATAATTCACCCCTCCACTTT,CSARDRDYNSPLHF
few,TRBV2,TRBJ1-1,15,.,TGTGCCAGCAGTCGATACCAGGGGATGAACACTGAAGCTTTCTTT,CASSRYQGMNTEAFF
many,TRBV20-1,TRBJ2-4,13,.,TGCAGTGCTAGTATGGGGGCCAAAAACATTCAGTACTTC,CSASMGAKNIQYF
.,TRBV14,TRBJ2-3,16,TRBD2,TGTGCCAGCAGCCAAGATAGCGGGGGGAGCACAGATACGCAGTATTTT,CASSQDSGGSTDTQYF